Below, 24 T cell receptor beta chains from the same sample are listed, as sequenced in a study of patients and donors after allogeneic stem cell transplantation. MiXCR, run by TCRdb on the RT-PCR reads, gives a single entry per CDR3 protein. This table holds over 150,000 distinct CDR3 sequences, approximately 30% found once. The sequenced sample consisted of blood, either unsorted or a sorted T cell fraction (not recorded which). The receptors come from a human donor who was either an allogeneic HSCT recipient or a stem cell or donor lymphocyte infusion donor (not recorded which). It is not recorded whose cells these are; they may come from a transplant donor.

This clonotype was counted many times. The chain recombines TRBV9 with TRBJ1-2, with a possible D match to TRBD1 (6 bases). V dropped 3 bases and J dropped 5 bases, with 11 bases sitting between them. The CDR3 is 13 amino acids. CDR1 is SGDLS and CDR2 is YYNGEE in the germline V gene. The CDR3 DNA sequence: TGTGCCAGCAGCGCAGGGGACCGGTATGGCTACACCTTC. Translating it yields CASSAGDRYGYTF.

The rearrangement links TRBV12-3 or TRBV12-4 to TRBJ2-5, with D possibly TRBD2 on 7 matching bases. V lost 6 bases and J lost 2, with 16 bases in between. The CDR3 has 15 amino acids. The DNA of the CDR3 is TGTGCCAGCAGCCCCCCGGGGGGCAGGCAAGAGACCCAGTACTTC. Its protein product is CASSPPGGRQETQYF.

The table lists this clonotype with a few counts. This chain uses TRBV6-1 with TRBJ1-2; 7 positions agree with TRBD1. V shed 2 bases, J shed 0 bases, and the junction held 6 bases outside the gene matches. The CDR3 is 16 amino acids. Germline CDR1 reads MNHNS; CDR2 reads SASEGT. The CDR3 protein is CASSEPYRGSNYGYTF. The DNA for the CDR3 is TGTGCCAGCAGTGAACCCTACAGGGGTTCTAACTATGGCTACACCTTC.

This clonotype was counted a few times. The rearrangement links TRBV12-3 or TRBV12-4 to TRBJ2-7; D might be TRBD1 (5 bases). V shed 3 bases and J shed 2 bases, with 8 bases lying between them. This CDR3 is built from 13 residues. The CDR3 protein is CASSFGHAYEQYF. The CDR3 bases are TGTGCCAGCAGTTTCGGACACGCCTACGAGCAGTACTTC.

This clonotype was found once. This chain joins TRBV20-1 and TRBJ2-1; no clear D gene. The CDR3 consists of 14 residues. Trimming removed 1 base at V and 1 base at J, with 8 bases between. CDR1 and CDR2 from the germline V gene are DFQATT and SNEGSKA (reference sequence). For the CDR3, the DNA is TGCAGTGCTAGAGCCGGAAAGTCCTACAATGAGCAGTTCTTC. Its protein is CSARAGKSYNEQFF.

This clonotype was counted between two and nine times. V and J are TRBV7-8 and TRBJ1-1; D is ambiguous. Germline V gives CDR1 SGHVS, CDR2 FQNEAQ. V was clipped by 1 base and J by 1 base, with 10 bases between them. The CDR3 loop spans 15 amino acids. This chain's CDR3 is CASSLVKVKNTEAFF. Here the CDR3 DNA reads TGTGCCAGCAGCTTAGTTAAGGTCAAGAACACTGAAGCTTTCTTT. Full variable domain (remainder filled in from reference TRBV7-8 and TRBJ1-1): GAGVSQSPRYKVAKRGQDVALRCDPISGHVSLFWYQQALGQGPEFLTYFQNEAQLDKSGLPSDRFFAERPEGSVSTLKIQRTQQEDSAVYLCASSLVKVKNTEAFFGQGTRLTVV.

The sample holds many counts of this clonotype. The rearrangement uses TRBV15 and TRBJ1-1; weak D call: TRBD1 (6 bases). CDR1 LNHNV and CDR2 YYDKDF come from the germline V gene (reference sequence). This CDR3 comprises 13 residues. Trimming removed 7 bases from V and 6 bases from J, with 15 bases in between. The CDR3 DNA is TGTGCCACCACGGACAGATCCGTCGCTGAAGCTTTCTTT. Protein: CATTDRSVAEAFF. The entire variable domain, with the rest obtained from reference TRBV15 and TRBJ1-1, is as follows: DAMVIQNPRYQVTQFGKPVTLSCSQTLNHNVMYWYQQKSSQAPKLLFHYYDKDFNNEADTPDNFQSRRPNTSFCFLDIRSPGLGDTAMYLCATTDRSVAEAFFGQGTRLTVV.

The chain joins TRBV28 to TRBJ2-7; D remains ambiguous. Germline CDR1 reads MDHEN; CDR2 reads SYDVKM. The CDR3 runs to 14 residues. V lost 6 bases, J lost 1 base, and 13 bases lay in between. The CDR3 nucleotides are TGTGCCAGCAGCCCCCCCACGCGTTCCTACGAGCAGTACTTC. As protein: CASSPPTRSYEQYF. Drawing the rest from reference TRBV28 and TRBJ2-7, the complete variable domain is DVKVTQSSRYLVKRTGEKVFLECVQDMDHENMFWYRQDPGLGLRLIYFSYDVKMKEKGDIPEGYSVSREKKERFSLILESASTNQTSMYLCASSPPTRSYEQYFGPGTRLTVT.

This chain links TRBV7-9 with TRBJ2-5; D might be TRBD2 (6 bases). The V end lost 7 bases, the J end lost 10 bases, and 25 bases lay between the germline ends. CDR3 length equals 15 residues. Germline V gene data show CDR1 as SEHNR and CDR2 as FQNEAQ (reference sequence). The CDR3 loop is CASTPADSRGMSQYF. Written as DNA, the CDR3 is TGTGCCAGCACCCCAGCCGACAGCCGGGGGATGAGCCAGTACTTC.

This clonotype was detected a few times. The DNA for the CDR3 is TGTGCCAGCAGCTTGGAGTTTAGGTTCTACAATGAGCAGTTCTTC. Translating it yields CASSLEFRFYNEQFF. V is TRBV5-6 and J is TRBJ2-1; D unclear. From germline, CDR1 is SGHDT and CDR2 YYEEEE. This CDR3 contains 15 residues. V was clipped by 0 bases and J by 3 bases, with 10 bases between them.

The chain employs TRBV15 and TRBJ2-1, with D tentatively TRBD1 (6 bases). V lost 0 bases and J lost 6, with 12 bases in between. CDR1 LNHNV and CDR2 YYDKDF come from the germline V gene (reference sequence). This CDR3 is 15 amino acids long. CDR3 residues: CATSREMNRVNEQFF. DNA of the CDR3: TGTGCCACCAGCAGAGAGATGAACAGGGTCAATGAGCAGTTCTTC.

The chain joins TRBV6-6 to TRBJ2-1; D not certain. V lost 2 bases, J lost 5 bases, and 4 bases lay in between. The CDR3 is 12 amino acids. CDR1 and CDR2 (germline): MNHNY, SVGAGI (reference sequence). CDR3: CASSYPNNEQFF. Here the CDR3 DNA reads TGTGCCAGCAGTTACCCAAACAATGAGCAGTTCTTC.

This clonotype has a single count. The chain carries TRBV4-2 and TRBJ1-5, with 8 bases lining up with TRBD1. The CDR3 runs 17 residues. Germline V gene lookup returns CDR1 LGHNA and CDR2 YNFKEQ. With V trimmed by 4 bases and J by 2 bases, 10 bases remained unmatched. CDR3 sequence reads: CASSRGQGRGGNQPQHF. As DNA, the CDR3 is TGTGCCAGCAGCCGAGGACAGGGTAGGGGTGGCAATCAGCCCCAGCATTTT.

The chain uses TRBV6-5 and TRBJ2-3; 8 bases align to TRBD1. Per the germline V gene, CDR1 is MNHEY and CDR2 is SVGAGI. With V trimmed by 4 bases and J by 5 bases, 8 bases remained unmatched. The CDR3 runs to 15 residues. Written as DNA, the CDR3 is TGTGCCAGCAGTTCCCTATGGACAGGGAGAGATACGCAGTATTTT. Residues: CASSSLWTGRDTQYF.

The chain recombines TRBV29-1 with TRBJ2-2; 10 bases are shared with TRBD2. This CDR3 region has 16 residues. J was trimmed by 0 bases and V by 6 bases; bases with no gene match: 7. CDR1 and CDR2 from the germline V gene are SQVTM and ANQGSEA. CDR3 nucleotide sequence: TGCAGCGTCCGGACTAGCGGTTCCGCGAACACCGGGGAGCTGTTTTTT. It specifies CSVRTSGSANTGELFF.

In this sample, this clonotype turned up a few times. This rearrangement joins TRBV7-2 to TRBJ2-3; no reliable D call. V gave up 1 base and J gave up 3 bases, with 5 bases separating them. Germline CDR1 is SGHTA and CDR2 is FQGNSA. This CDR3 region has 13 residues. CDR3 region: CASSLDRTDTQYF. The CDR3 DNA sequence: TGTGCCAGCAGCTTAGACAGAACAGATACGCAGTATTTT. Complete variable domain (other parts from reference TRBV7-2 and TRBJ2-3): GAGVSQSPSNKVTEKGKDVELRCDPISGHTALYWYRQSLGQGLEFLIYFQGNSAPDKSGLPSDRFSAERTGGSVSTLTIQRTQQEDSAVYLCASSLDRTDTQYFGPGTRLTVL.

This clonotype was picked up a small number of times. In DNA form, the CDR3 reads TGTGCCAGCAGCTGGAAGTCCTACGAGCAGTACTTC. Protein: CASSWKSYEQYF. V is TRBV5-6 and J is TRBJ2-7; D unclear. V lost 3 bases and J 1 base, leaving 5 bases between the germline ends. The CDR3 has 12 residues. CDR1 is SGHDT, CDR2 YYEEEE, per germline.

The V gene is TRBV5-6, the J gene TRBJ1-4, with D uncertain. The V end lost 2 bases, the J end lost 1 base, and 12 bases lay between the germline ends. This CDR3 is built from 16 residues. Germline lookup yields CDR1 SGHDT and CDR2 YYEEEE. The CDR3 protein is CASSFLSYKTNEKLFF. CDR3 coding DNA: TGTGCCAGCAGCTTCCTGAGTTACAAAACTAATGAAAAACTGTTTTTT.

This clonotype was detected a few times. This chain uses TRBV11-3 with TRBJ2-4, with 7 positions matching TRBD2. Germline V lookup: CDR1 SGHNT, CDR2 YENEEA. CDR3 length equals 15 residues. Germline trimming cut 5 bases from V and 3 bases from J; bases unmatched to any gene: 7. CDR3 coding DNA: TGTGCCAGCAGCCAAGGACTAGGGGTCAAAAACATTCAGTACTTC. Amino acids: CASSQGLGVKNIQYF.

DNA for the CDR3: TGTGCCAGCAAGGAGACAGCGACCTTTCACAATCAGCCCCAGCATTTT. It is translated as CASKETATFHNQPQHF. The chain recombines TRBV2 with TRBJ1-5, with a weak D call TRBD1 (5 bases). The germline V gene encodes CDR1 SNHLY and CDR2 FYNNEI. The CDR3 contains 16 residues. The V end lost 7 bases, the J end lost 3 bases, and 19 bases lay between the germline ends.

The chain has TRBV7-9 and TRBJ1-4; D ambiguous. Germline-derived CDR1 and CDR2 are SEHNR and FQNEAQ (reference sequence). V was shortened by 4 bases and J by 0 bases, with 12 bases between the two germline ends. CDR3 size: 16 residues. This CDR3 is CASSSATGPTNEKLFF. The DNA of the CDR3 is TGTGCCAGCAGCTCAGCAACGGGCCCAACTAATGAAAAACTGTTTTTT.

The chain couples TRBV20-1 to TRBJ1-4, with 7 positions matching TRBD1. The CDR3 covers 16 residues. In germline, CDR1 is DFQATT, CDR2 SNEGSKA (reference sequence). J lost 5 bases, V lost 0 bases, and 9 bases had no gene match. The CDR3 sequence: CSARDWGRGENEKLFF. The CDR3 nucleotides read TGCAGTGCTAGAGATTGGGGCAGGGGGGAGAATGAAAAACTGTTTTTT.

The CDR3: CASSLAVTQPFGTQYF. The CDR3 DNA reads TGTGCCAGCAGCTTAGCTGTGACTCAACCCTTTGGTACCCAGTACTTC. The chain joins TRBV7-2 to TRBJ2-5; D is unclear. Trimming left V 0 bases short and J 8 bases short, with 19 bases between. The CDR3 covers 16 residues. CDR1 and CDR2 from the germline V gene are SGHTA and FQGNSA. Supplemented by reference TRBV7-2 and TRBJ2-5, the full variable domain reads GAGVSQSPSNKVTEKGKDVELRCDPISGHTALYWYRQSLGQGLEFLIYFQGNSAPDKSGLPSDRFSAERTGGSVSTLTIQRTQQEDSAVYLCASSLAVTQPFGTQYFGPGTRLLVL.

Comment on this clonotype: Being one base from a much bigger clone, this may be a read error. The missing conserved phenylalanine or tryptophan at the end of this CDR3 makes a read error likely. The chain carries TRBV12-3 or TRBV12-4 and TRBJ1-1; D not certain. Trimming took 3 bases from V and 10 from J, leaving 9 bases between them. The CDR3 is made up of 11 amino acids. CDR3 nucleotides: TGTGCCAGCAGTTTGAGGTACTTAGCTTTCTTG. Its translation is CASSLRYLAFL.